The T cell receptor (beta chain) described here comes from a study of T cell responses to AZD1222 COVID-19 vaccine. General observations from the study: Females made up more of the donors, who were largely white British, and clonal diversity may have come out too low. Unmutated variant regions are reportedly the target of nearly half of TCRs that are spike-specific.

Data came from immunoSEQ multiplex PCR; TCRdb stores just in-frame clones and leaves some out. Of 100,000 to 150,000 clones in the sample, approximately 89% were seen once. On this clone: Its antigen is as yet unknown.

This CDR3 comprises 16 residues. Germline CDR1 is SGHRS and CDR2 is YFSETQ. V gave up 4 bases and J gave up 3 bases; unmatched junction bases: 2. The sequencing here drew on peripheral blood, taken on day 0 of AZD1222 vaccination. The sequence came from an adult in good health. The gene calls are TRBV5-1 and TRBJ2-1; 15 bases match TRBD2. The CDR3 nucleotides read TGCGCCAGCAGCAAGGGACTAGCGGGAGGCTACAATGAGCAGTTCTTC. Protein: CASSKGLAGGYNEQFF.